One sample yielded the 25 T cell receptor beta chains listed below, sequenced in a study of T cell responses to AZD1222 COVID-19 vaccine. Clones were sequenced by immunoSEQ multiplex PCR, and TCRdb holds only the in-frame ones, with some missing. The table lists about 54,000 clones, 84% of them singletons. Specimen: peripheral blood, collected on day 0 of AZD1222 vaccination. These receptors were collected from an adult in good health.

The chain links TRBV20-1 to TRBJ1-5, with 11 bases aligning to TRBD1. The ends lost 3 bases at V and 6 bases at J; junction bases unmatched: 10. This CDR3 comprises 16 residues. Looked up from germline, CDR1 is DFQATT and CDR2 is SNEGSKA (reference sequence). The CDR3 nucleotides are TGCAGTGCTAGTAGTTGGGACAGGGGGTCGGGTCAGCCCCAGCATTTT. Its translation: CSASSWDRGSGQPQHF.

This chain uses TRBV7-2 with TRBJ1-4, with 8 bases aligning to TRBD1. With 5 bases clipped from V and 6 bases from J, the junction kept 8 bases outside the gene matches. The CDR3 totals 15 residues. Germline CDR1 reads SGHTA; CDR2 reads FQGNSA. The chain's CDR3 is CASSPGDRWDEKLFF. The CDR3 DNA reads TGTGCCAGCAGCCCGGGGGACAGGTGGGATGAAAAACTGTTTTTT.

The rearrangement links TRBV5-4 to TRBJ2-2, with 8 bases matching TRBD1. After removal of 0 bases from V and 6 bases from J, the junction contained 4 bases not matched to a gene. CDR1 and CDR2 (germline): SGHNT, YYREEE (reference sequence). The CDR3 extends over 15 amino acids. The CDR3 sequence is CASSLERTGSGELFF. In DNA form, the CDR3 reads TGTGCCAGCAGCTTGGAAAGGACAGGGTCCGGGGAGCTGTTTTTT.

A few counts support this clone. This chain connects TRBV29-1 to TRBJ1-1; possibly TRBD1 for D (5 bases). The germline V gene has CDR1 SQVTM and CDR2 ANQGSEA. Trimming removed 0 bases from V and 6 bases from J, with 11 bases in between. The CDR3 is made up of 13 amino acids. The DNA for the CDR3 is TGCAGCGTTGAAGAGGAGGGGAGGGCTGAAGCTTTCTTT. This codes for CSVEEEGRAEAFF.

The chain links TRBV14 to TRBJ2-7, with TRBD2 matching 13 bases. In germline, CDR1 is SGHDN, CDR2 FVKESK. The V and J ends lost 1 base and 4 bases, in that order; junction bases with no gene match: 4. CDR3 size: 16 residues. DNA for the CDR3: TGTGCCAGCAGCCAAGGGACTAGCGGGAGTCGGTACGAGCAGTACTTC. Its translation: CASSQGTSGSRYEQYF.

The V and J genes are TRBV13 and TRBJ2-3; 7 nucleotides match TRBD1. Germline-derived CDR1 and CDR2 are PRHDT and FYEKMQ (reference sequence). V shed 2 bases and J 2 bases; nucleotides not matched to a gene: 4. CDR3 length equals 15 residues. CDR3 nucleotides: TGTGCCAGCAGCTTAAGGGACAGTATCACAGATACGCAGTATTTT. Its protein product is CASSLRDSITDTQYF.

The V call is TRBV11-2, the J call TRBJ1-4; D gene unclear. The CDR3 covers 13 residues. Germline lookup yields CDR1 SGHAT and CDR2 FQNNGV. Trimming shortened V by 2 bases and J by 4 bases, and 5 bases separated the two germline ends. The CDR3: CASSLIDNEKLFF. The CDR3 DNA reads TGTGCCAGCAGCTTAATCGATAATGAAAAACTGTTTTTT. Full variable domain (rest looked up from reference TRBV11-2 and TRBJ1-4): EAGVAQSPRYKIIEKRQSVAFWCNPISGHATLYWYQQILGQGPKLLIQFQNNGVVDDSQLPKDRFSAERLKGVDSTLKIQPAKLEDSAVYLCASSLIDNEKLFFGSGTQLSVL.

The chain combines TRBV7-9 with TRBJ2-7; TRBD1 matches 8 bases. This CDR3 region has 12 residues. Looked up from germline, CDR1 is SEHNR and CDR2 is FQNEAQ (reference sequence). With 9 bases clipped from V and 4 bases from J, the junction kept 5 bases outside the gene matches. The CDR3 spells CASRQGPYEQYF. The CDR3 coding sequence is TGTGCCAGTAGACAGGGGCCATACGAGCAGTACTTC. The complete variable domain, with remaining parts taken from reference TRBV7-9 and TRBJ2-7, reads DTGVSQNPRHKITKRGQNVTFRCDPISEHNRLYWYRQTLGQGPEFLTYFQNEAQLEKSRLLSDRFSAERPKGSFSTLEIQRTEQGDSAMYLCASRQGPYEQYFGPGTRLTVT.

The chain links TRBV4-2 to TRBJ2-3; 8 nucleotides match TRBD2. This CDR3 spans 16 amino acids. The germline V gene encodes CDR1 LGHNA and CDR2 YNFKEQ. Losses at the gene ends were 1 base for V and 2 bases for J; bases not matched to a gene: 5. CDR3 sequence reads: CASSQASSGFTDTQYF. CDR3 coding DNA: TGTGCCAGCAGCCAAGCGTCTAGCGGGTTCACAGATACGCAGTATTTT.

The chain employs TRBV5-1 and TRBJ2-5, with D perhaps given as TRBD1 or TRBD2 (5 bases each). Germline loops: CDR1 SGHRS, CDR2 YFSETQ. The CDR3 consists of 15 residues. V lost 4 bases to trimming and J lost 1 base, with 14 bases between them. In nucleotides, the CDR3 is TGCGCCAGCAGCCCTACCCCAGGGACCCAAGAGACCCAGTACTTC. Protein: CASSPTPGTQETQYF. The entire variable domain, with the rest obtained from reference TRBV5-1 and TRBJ2-5, is as follows: KAGVTQTPRYLIKTRGQQVTLSCSPISGHRSVSWYQQTPGQGLQFLFEYFSETQRNKGNFPGRFSGRQFSNSRSEMNVSTLELGDSALYLCASSPTPGTQETQYFGPGTRLLVL.

V usage is TRBV7-8 and J usage is TRBJ2-3; TRBD2 agrees at 11 bases. The CDR3 covers 17 residues. V lost 1 base to trimming and J lost 2 bases; unmatched junction nucleotides: 5. Germline V gene lookup returns CDR1 SGHVS and CDR2 FQNEAQ. This CDR3 reads CASSLGLLAGDTDTQYF. The CDR3 bases are TGTGCCAGCAGCTTAGGCCTACTAGCGGGGGACACAGATACGCAGTATTTT.

In nucleotides, the CDR3 is TGTGCCAGCAGCTTAGACGAGACAAAGGACTACCCGTTCACCGGGGAGCTGTTTTTT. It specifies CASSLDETKDYPFTGELFF. The rearrangement joins TRBV7-6 to TRBJ2-2, with D possibly matching TRBD2 (6 bases). CDR1 and CDR2 (germline): SGHVS, FNYEAQ. The V end was cut by 1 base, the J end by 4 bases, with 22 bases between. There are 19 residues in the CDR3.

The chain employs TRBV27 and TRBJ2-2; perhaps TRBD1 as D (5 bases). V shed 2 bases and J shed 7 bases, with 17 bases lying between them. Germline CDR1 MNHEY, CDR2 SMNVEV (reference sequence). The CDR3 runs to 16 residues. CDR3 amino acids: CASSLKGLTNFGELFF. CDR3 DNA: TGTGCCAGCAGTTTAAAGGGGTTAACTAATTTCGGGGAGCTGTTTTTT.

The chain uses TRBV6-5 and TRBJ1-2; D might be TRBD1 (5 bases). V lost 6 bases, J lost 3 bases, and 11 bases lay in between. The CDR3 contains 13 residues. The germline CDR1 and CDR2 sequences are MNHEY and SVGAGI. The CDR3 region is CASSRDVDYGYTF. CDR3 coding DNA: TGTGCCAGCAGCAGGGACGTCGACTATGGCTACACCTTC.

The chain carries TRBV4-3 and TRBJ1-2, with unresolved D. Germline CDR1 is LGHNA and CDR2 is YSLEER. Trimming took 1 base from V and 4 from J, leaving 13 bases between them. The CDR3 extends over 15 amino acids. The CDR3 DNA sequence: TGCGCCAGCAGCCAAGCTTACCCTAGAAGCTATGGCTACACCTTC. Translation gives CASSQAYPRSYGYTF.

The chain employs TRBV7-2 and TRBJ2-3; no reliable D call. CDR1 SGHTA and CDR2 FQGNSA come from the germline V gene. The V end was cut by 5 bases, the J end by 2 bases, with 5 bases between. The CDR3 loop spans 12 amino acids. For the CDR3, the DNA is TGTGCCAGCAGCGTCTACACAGATACGCAGTATTTT. It specifies CASSVYTDTQYF. Drawing the rest from reference TRBV7-2 and TRBJ2-3, the complete variable domain is GAGVSQSPSNKVTEKGKDVELRCDPISGHTALYWYRQSLGQGLEFLIYFQGNSAPDKSGLPSDRFSAERTGGSVSTLTIQRTQQEDSAVYLCASSVYTDTQYFGPGTRLTVL.

The rearrangement uses TRBV7-6 and TRBJ2-2; 10 nucleotides agree with TRBD2. The germline CDR1 and CDR2 sequences are SGHVS and FNYEAQ. CDR3 size: 16 residues. Germline trimming cut 1 base from V and 6 bases from J; bases unmatched to any gene: 5. The chain's CDR3 is CASSLGASGSSGELFF. The CDR3 nucleotides read TGTGCCAGCAGCTTAGGGGCTAGCGGGAGTTCCGGGGAGCTGTTTTTT.

The chain is built from TRBV5-1 and TRBJ2-1, with TRBD2 matching over 9 bases. V was clipped by 1 base and J by 3 bases; unmatched bases: 5. CDR3 size: 16 residues. Germline-derived CDR1 and CDR2 are SGHRS and YFSETQ. The CDR3 region has the DNA TGCGCCAGCAGCTTGAGGGCTAGCGGGGTCTACAATGAGCAGTTCTTC. Translated: CASSLRASGVYNEQFF. Filled out from reference TRBV5-1 and TRBJ2-1, the complete variable domain reads KAGVTQTPRYLIKTRGQQVTLSCSPISGHRSVSWYQQTPGQGLQFLFEYFSETQRNKGNFPGRFSGRQFSNSRSEMNVSTLELGDSALYLCASSLRASGVYNEQFFGPGTRLTVL.

J is TRBJ2-1 and V is TRBV12-5, with 11 bases aligning to TRBD2. V lost 5 bases and J lost 3; bases outside the gene matches: 6. Germline loops: CDR1 LGHNT, CDR2 FRNRAP. This CDR3 comprises 16 residues. Here the CDR3 reads CASGKSGTSGYNEQFF. Written as DNA, the CDR3 is TGTGCTAGTGGTAAATCCGGGACTAGCGGCTACAATGAGCAGTTCTTC.

The chain is built from TRBV9 and TRBJ2-7; D unresolved. Germline CDR1 SGDLS, CDR2 YYNGEE. The CDR3 loop spans 15 amino acids. Trimming left V 0 bases short and J 1 base short, with 11 bases between. CDR3 bases: TGTGCCAGCAGCGTAGGGTTGGGTGGGTCCTACGAGCAGTACTTC. This gives the protein CASSVGLGGSYEQYF. The variable domain in full, with the rest retrieved from reference TRBV9 and TRBJ2-7, is DSGVTQTPKHLITATGQRVTLRCSPRSGDLSVYWYQQSLDQGLQFLIQYYNGEERAKGNILERFSAQQFPDLHSELNLSSLELGDSALYFCASSVGLGGSYEQYFGPGTRLTVT.

The chain links TRBV9 to TRBJ1-1, with no clear D. CDR3 length equals 16 residues. With 0 bases removed from V and 5 bases from J, the gap between germline ends came to 17 bases. Germline loops: CDR1 SGDLS, CDR2 YYNGEE. CDR3 sequence: CASSVEERAPRTEAFF. The DNA for the CDR3 is TGTGCCAGCAGCGTAGAGGAAAGGGCCCCGCGGACTGAAGCTTTCTTT.

The chain uses TRBV12-3 or TRBV12-4 and TRBJ1-2, with D hard to call. With 6 bases removed from V and 0 bases from J, the gap between germline ends came to 8 bases. CDR3 size: 13 residues. In DNA, the CDR3 is TGTGCCAGCAGCCTTGTAGCTAACTATGGCTACACCTTC. It is translated as CASSLVANYGYTF.

This chain uses TRBV9 with TRBJ2-3, with TRBD2 identical over 9 bases. The CDR3 is 18 amino acids. Germline lookup yields CDR1 SGDLS and CDR2 YYNGEE. V gave up 4 bases and J gave up 0 bases; unmatched junction bases: 12. As DNA, the CDR3 is TGTGCCAGCAGCCGCTTAGGGGGGACTAGCAGTAGCACAGATACGCAGTATTTT. This encodes CASSRLGGTSSSTDTQYF.

J is TRBJ1-5 and V is TRBV3-1 (or the pseudogene TRBV3-2), with 7 bases fitting TRBD1. Unmatched junction bases numbered 14, after V lost 1 base and J lost 5 bases. The CDR3 loop spans 18 amino acids. CDR1 and CDR2 (germline): LGHDT, YNNKEL (reference sequence). CDR3 DNA: TGTGCCAGCAGCCAAGCCCCAAACAGGGGAGCCTGGGATCAGCCCCAGCATTTT. This encodes CASSQAPNRGAWDQPQHF.

The sample holds a few counts of this clone. V usage is TRBV6-5 and J usage is TRBJ1-1; D unresolved. The V and J ends lost 5 bases and 0 bases respectively, with 10 bases between them. The CDR3 loop spans 14 amino acids. The V gene's germline CDR1 is MNHEY and CDR2 SVGAGI. The CDR3 coding sequence is TGTGCCAGCAGTCCCCGCAGCATGAACACTGAAGCTTTCTTT. Protein product: CASSPRSMNTEAFF.